The 26 T cell receptor beta chains reported below all come from one sample, sequenced in a study of shared clonotypes between healthy human individuals. Naive CD8 populations comprised CD45RO-negative cells positively selected for CCR7, excluding terminally differentiated effector memory CD45RA+ cells. The table came from immunoSEQ multiplex PCR; TCRdb's copy has only in-frame clones and leaves some out. The sample records around 2,100,000 clones, roughly 95% being singletons. The sample consisted of naive CD8+ T cells sorted from blood. These receptors were taken from a man between 18 and 29 years old in good health.

V usage is TRBV7-9 and J usage is TRBJ2-5; 7 nucleotides match TRBD1. CDR3 length equals 17 residues. Germline CDR1 SEHNR, CDR2 FQNEAQ (reference sequence). J was trimmed by 3 bases and V by 5 bases; bases with no gene match: 15. CDR3 loop: CASSPPRIGTAEETQYF. CDR3 coding DNA: TGTGCCAGCAGCCCCCCACGGATAGGGACAGCAGAAGAGACCCAGTACTTC.

The gene calls are TRBV4-2 and TRBJ1-6, with D possibly TRBD1 on 5 matching bases. This CDR3 region has 17 residues. CDR1 LGHNA and CDR2 YNFKEQ come from the germline V gene. Trimming pared 0 bases from V and 7 bases from J, leaving 16 bases between. The CDR3 sequence is CASSQDGGDGENSPLHF. CDR3 bases: TGTGCCAGCAGCCAAGATGGGGGTGACGGTGAAAATTCACCCCTCCACTTT.

This clone was recorded once. CDR3 sequence (DNA): TGTGCCAGCAGCTTAGTAACGGACGGAGCCTACGAGCAGTACTTC. Amino acids: CASSLVTDGAYEQYF. This rearrangement joins TRBV7-2 to TRBJ2-7, with D unclear. Trimming pared 1 base from V and 2 bases from J, leaving 12 bases between. CDR1 is SGHTA, CDR2 FQGNSA, per germline. The CDR3 length is 15 residues. Drawing the rest from reference TRBV7-2 and TRBJ2-7, the complete variable domain is GAGVSQSPSNKVTEKGKDVELRCDPISGHTALYWYRQSLGQGLEFLIYFQGNSAPDKSGLPSDRFSAERTGGSVSTLTIQRTQQEDSAVYLCASSLVTDGAYEQYFGPGTRLTVT.

This rearrangement joins TRBV7-9 to TRBJ2-5, with D possibly TRBD2 on 5 matching bases. The V end was cut by 7 bases, the J end by 5 bases, with 20 bases between. The CDR3 contains 15 residues. Germline V gene sequence: CDR1 SEHNR, CDR2 FQNEAQ (reference sequence). This CDR3 reads CASTSQSDGVETQYF. CDR3 DNA sequence: TGTGCCAGCACCTCCCAATCGGACGGGGTTGAGACCCAGTACTTC.

The chain couples TRBV15 to TRBJ2-1, with TRBD2 matching over 8 bases. The CDR3 has 15 residues. Per the germline V gene, CDR1 is LNHNV and CDR2 is YYDKDF (reference sequence). Trimming at V came to 0 bases and at J to 7 bases, leaving 5 bases not matched to a gene. The CDR3, as DNA: TGTGCCACCAGCAGAGAAAGCGGGAGAGGGAATGAGCAGTTCTTC. Translated: CATSRESGRGNEQFF.

V is TRBV5-4 and J is TRBJ2-7; 7 bases agree with TRBD1. Germline CDR1 SGHNT, CDR2 YYREEE (reference sequence). The junction had 3 bases not matched to a gene; V was cut back by 0 bases and J by 0 bases. The length of the CDR3 is 15 residues. CDR3 nucleotides: TGTGCCAGCAGCTTGGAGGGGGCGAGCTCCTACGAGCAGTACTTC. This encodes CASSLEGASSYEQYF.

The count of this clone is one. The chain joins TRBV28 to TRBJ2-7; D is perhaps TRBD1 (5 bases). Between the trimmed V and J ends, which lost 10 bases and 4 bases, there was a span of 17 bases. The CDR3 loop spans 13 amino acids. In germline, CDR1 is MDHEN, CDR2 SYDVKM. CDR3 sequence (DNA): TGTGCCACGAACACCGGCAGGGCTTACGAGCAGTACTTC. This translates into CATNTGRAYEQYF. The complete variable domain, with remaining parts taken from reference TRBV28 and TRBJ2-7, reads DVKVTQSSRYLVKRTGEKVFLECVQDMDHENMFWYRQDPGLGLRLIYFSYDVKMKEKGDIPEGYSVSREKKERFSLILESASTNQTSMYLCATNTGRAYEQYFGPGTRLTVT.

V and J are TRBV5-6 and TRBJ2-1; 7 bases match TRBD1. This CDR3 has 16 amino acids. Germline CDR1 SGHDT, CDR2 YYEEEE. V shed 3 bases and J 0 bases; nucleotides not matched to a gene: 6. CDR3 loop: CASSSDRVDSYNEQFF. The CDR3, as DNA: TGTGCCAGCAGCTCCGACAGGGTGGACTCCTACAATGAGCAGTTCTTC.

The chain is built from TRBV7-9 and TRBJ1-2, with 9 positions matching TRBD1. The CDR3 is 14 amino acids. V shed 4 bases and J 7 bases; nucleotides not matched to a gene: 7. CDR1 SEHNR and CDR2 FQNEAQ come from the germline V gene (reference sequence). The CDR3: CASSSTQGAGGYTF. The CDR3 DNA reads as TGTGCCAGCAGCTCCACACAGGGGGCCGGTGGCTACACCTTC.

This clone appeared once. J is TRBJ1-2 and V is TRBV7-9; 8 bases line up with TRBD1. The CDR3 totals 17 residues. Germline V gives CDR1 SEHNR, CDR2 FQNEAQ (reference sequence). V dropped 1 base and J dropped 1; count of bases not matched to a gene: 8. This CDR3 is CASSLGDRGRGNYGYTF. The CDR3 DNA follows: TGTGCCAGCAGCTTAGGTGACAGGGGACGTGGTAACTATGGCTACACCTTC.

The V gene is TRBV5-6, the J gene TRBJ2-3, with TRBD2 matching over 8 bases. Germline V CDR1 and CDR2: SGHDT, YYEEEE. V lost 2 bases and J lost 3; bases outside the gene matches: 8. The CDR3 is made up of 16 amino acids. CDR3 DNA: TGTGCCAGCAGCTTAGCGGGGGCCCCTTTAACAGATACGCAGTATTTT. It codes for CASSLAGAPLTDTQYF.

The chain combines TRBV6-6 with TRBJ2-7; D is unclear. Trimming took 2 bases from V and 3 from J, leaving 8 bases between them. The CDR3 runs 13 residues. Germline V gene sequence: CDR1 MNHNY, CDR2 SVGAGI (reference sequence). In DNA form, the CDR3 reads TGTGCCAGCAGTTACAGTGAAGACTACGAGCAGTACTTC. As protein: CASSYSEDYEQYF.

This clone occurred once. The V gene is TRBV5-4, the J gene TRBJ1-1; 7 bases line up with TRBD1. Unmatched junction bases numbered 13, after V lost 0 bases and J lost 5 bases. CDR1 SGHNT and CDR2 YYREEE come from the germline V gene (reference sequence). The CDR3 is made up of 17 amino acids. CDR3 coding DNA: TGTGCCAGCAGCTTGGAATTTGGGACAGCCAGTGGGACTGAAGCTTTCTTT. This gives the protein CASSLEFGTASGTEAFF.

This clone has more than one count but fewer than ten. The chain combines TRBV6-6 with TRBJ2-1, with TRBD1 matching over 7 bases. The CDR3 extends over 12 amino acids. The J segment lost 15 bases and the V segment lost 4 bases, leaving 9 bases of the junction unmatched. Germline CDR1 reads MNHNY; CDR2 reads SVGAGI (reference sequence). This chain's CDR3 is CASSFPGQLPFF. CDR3 nucleotide sequence: TGTGCCAGCAGTTTCCCGGGACAGTTGCCGTTCTTC.

The gene calls are TRBV4-1 and TRBJ2-1; D remains unclear. Trimming removed 4 bases from V and 4 bases from J, with 5 bases in between. Germline V CDR1 and CDR2: MGHRA, YSYEKL. This CDR3 contains 12 residues. The CDR3 sequence is CASSLTYNEQFF. In nucleotides, the CDR3 is TGCGCCAGCAGCCTTACATACAATGAGCAGTTCTTC.

This chain joins TRBV9 and TRBJ2-2; 9 bases are a match to TRBD2. Germline-derived CDR1 and CDR2 are SGDLS and YYNGEE. V was clipped by 7 bases and J by 7 bases; unmatched bases: 11. CDR3 size: 15 residues. The CDR3 DNA reads TGTGCCAGCTCAGGTAGCGGGAGTTGGATCGGGGAGCTGTTTTTT. Translation: CASSGSGSWIGELFF.

Remarks on this clone: This specimen includes other DNA sequences encoding the same CDR3. CDR3 coding DNA: TGTGCCAGCAGCTTAGACACCGGGGAGCTGTTTTTT. Its protein product is CASSLDTGELFF. The rearrangement joins TRBV7-9 to TRBJ2-2, with unresolved D. Trimming removed 1 base at V and 3 bases at J, with 0 bases between. Looked up from germline, CDR1 is SEHNR and CDR2 is FQNEAQ (reference sequence). This CDR3 spans 12 amino acids.

The J gene is TRBJ1-2, the V gene TRBV5-1, with D maybe TRBD1 (6 bases). Germline lookup yields CDR1 SGHRS and CDR2 YFSETQ. With 1 base removed from V and 6 bases from J, the gap between germline ends came to 16 bases. This CDR3 spans 15 amino acids. The CDR3 reads CASSLSDPGTNGYTF. The CDR3 coding sequence is TGCGCCAGCAGCTTGTCTGACCCCGGGACAAATGGCTACACCTTC. Supplemented by reference TRBV5-1 and TRBJ1-2, the full variable domain reads KAGVTQTPRYLIKTRGQQVTLSCSPISGHRSVSWYQQTPGQGLQFLFEYFSETQRNKGNFPGRFSGRQFSNSRSEMNVSTLELGDSALYLCASSLSDPGTNGYTFGSGTRLTVV.

The chain employs TRBV19 and TRBJ1-2, with D maybe TRBD1 (5 bases). The CDR3 has 15 amino acids. CDR1 and CDR2 from the germline V gene are LNHDA and SQIVND (reference sequence). The V and J ends lost 7 bases and 0 bases respectively, with 15 bases between them. CDR3 in amino acids: CASNPGTGANYGYTF. The CDR3 DNA follows: TGTGCCAGTAACCCGGGGACCGGAGCTAACTATGGCTACACCTTC.

The chain combines TRBV7-9 with TRBJ1-1; no reliable D call. The CDR3 has 14 residues. The V gene lost 1 base and the J gene lost 10 bases, with 16 bases spanning the gap. The germline V gene has CDR1 SEHNR and CDR2 FQNEAQ (reference sequence). The DNA of the CDR3 is TGTGCCAGCAGCTTAGAGGGCCGGGTGGAGATAGCTTTCTTT. Its translation is CASSLEGRVEIAFF.

The chain links TRBV7-9 to TRBJ2-4, with D hard to call. Germline V gene sequence: CDR1 SEHNR, CDR2 FQNEAQ (reference sequence). Trimming removed 1 base at V and 10 bases at J, with 20 bases between. This CDR3 contains 16 residues. CDR3 protein: CASSLVAHSDQPIQYF. Here the CDR3 DNA reads TGTGCCAGCAGCTTAGTAGCACACAGTGACCAACCAATTCAGTACTTC.

The gene calls are TRBV13 and TRBJ1-1; 7 positions agree with TRBD1. V was pared by 4 bases and J by 6 bases, with 11 bases of the junction left unmatched. This CDR3 has 15 amino acids. The germline V gene has CDR1 PRHDT and CDR2 FYEKMQ (reference sequence). In nucleotides, the CDR3 is TGTGCCAGCAGCTCGCCTCACAGGGGCGGGGCTGAAGCTTTCTTT. Protein sequence: CASSSPHRGGAEAFF.

The chain recombines TRBV27 with TRBJ2-2, with D perhaps being TRBD1 or TRBD2 (5 bases each). The V end lost 10 bases, the J end lost 2 bases, and 11 bases lay between the germline ends. The CDR3 sequence is 13 residues long. Germline lookup yields CDR1 MNHEY and CDR2 SMNVEV (reference sequence). DNA for the CDR3: TGTGCCACCGGGACCCATAACACCGGGGAGCTGTTTTTT. The encoded protein is CATGTHNTGELFF.

The chain joins TRBV5-5 to TRBJ2-7, with D unclear. The CDR3 runs to 12 residues. Between the trimmed V and J ends, which lost 0 bases and 6 bases, there was a span of 7 bases. CDR1 SGHKS and CDR2 YYEKEE come from the germline V gene (reference sequence). The CDR3: CASSLAGLEQYF. The CDR3 DNA reads TGTGCCAGCAGCTTGGCCGGGCTCGAGCAGTACTTC.

The chain links TRBV2 to TRBJ2-2; 7 positions agree with TRBD1. V trimming: 7 bases; J trimming: 1 base; junction bases outside the gene matches: 6. This CDR3 is built from 15 residues. Germline loops: CDR1 SNHLY, CDR2 FYNNEI. For the CDR3, the DNA is TGTGCCAGCACACCGGGACAGCTGAACACCGGGGAGCTGTTTTTT. It encodes CASTPGQLNTGELFF.

The chain employs TRBV13 and TRBJ2-7; 9 bases are a match to TRBD2. From germline, CDR1 is PRHDT and CDR2 FYEKMQ (reference sequence). The V gene end was trimmed by 7 bases and the J gene end by 2 bases; junction bases not matched to a gene: 12. This CDR3 has 16 amino acids. CDR3 sequence: CASNDRSSGGTYEQYF. CDR3 nucleotides: TGTGCCAGCAACGACAGGAGTAGCGGGGGTACCTACGAGCAGTACTTC.